This T cell receptor (beta chain) comes out of a study of cytomegalovirus exposure and HLA in healthy donors. Whole-study results and caveats: Rarity marked most TCR sequences, yet some public TCRs occurred in many donors. Researchers reported that three CMV-associated chains were confirmed in vitro as CMV antigen-specific.

About this clone: The antigen remains undetermined.

The table came from immunoSEQ multiplex PCR; TCRdb's copy has only in-frame clones and leaves some out. Among under 200,000 clones listed, 95% to 97% were seen once. Sequenced sample: PBMCs. This TCR derives from a woman under 30 in good health and CMV-seronegative.

CDR3 region: CAFQQGASYNEQFF. DNA for the CDR3: TGTGCCTTCCAACAGGGGGCCTCCTACAATGAGCAGTTCTTC. The V and J genes are TRBV30 and TRBJ2-1, with 9 bases identical to TRBD1. Germline V CDR1 and CDR2: GTSNPN, SVGIG (reference sequence). This CDR3 comprises 14 residues. After removal of 7 bases from V and 0 bases from J, the junction contained 4 bases not matched to a gene.